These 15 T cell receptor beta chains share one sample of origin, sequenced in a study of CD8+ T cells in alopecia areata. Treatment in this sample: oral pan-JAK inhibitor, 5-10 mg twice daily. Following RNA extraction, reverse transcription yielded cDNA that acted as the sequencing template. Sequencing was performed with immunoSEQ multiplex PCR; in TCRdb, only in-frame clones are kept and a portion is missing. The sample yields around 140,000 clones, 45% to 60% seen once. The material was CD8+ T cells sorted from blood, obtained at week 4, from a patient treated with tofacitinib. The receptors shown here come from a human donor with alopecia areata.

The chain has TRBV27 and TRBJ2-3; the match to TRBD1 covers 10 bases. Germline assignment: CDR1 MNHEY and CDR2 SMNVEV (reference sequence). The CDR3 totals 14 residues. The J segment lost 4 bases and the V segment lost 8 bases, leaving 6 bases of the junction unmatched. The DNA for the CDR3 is TGTGCCAGCCATTCCGGGACAGGGGCAGATACGCAGTATTTT. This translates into CASHSGTGADTQYF.

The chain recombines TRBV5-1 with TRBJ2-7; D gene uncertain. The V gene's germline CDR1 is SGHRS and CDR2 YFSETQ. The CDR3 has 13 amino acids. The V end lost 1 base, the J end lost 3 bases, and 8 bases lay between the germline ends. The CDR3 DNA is TGCGCCAGCAGCTTGACCGTAGGCTACGAGCAGTACTTC. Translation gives CASSLTVGYEQYF.

CDR3 in amino acids: CASSLIRQSANEKLFF. CDR3 nucleotides: TGTGCCAGCAGCTTAATACGTCAATCCGCTAATGAAAAACTGTTTTTT. V usage is TRBV7-3 and J usage is TRBJ1-4; D remains ambiguous. The germline CDR1 and CDR2 sequences are SGHTA and FQGTGA. Trimming cost V 1 base and J 3 bases, with 12 bases left between them. CDR3 length: 16 residues.

CDR3 in amino acids: CASSFDLGNSPLHF. DNA of the CDR3: TGTGCCAGCAGCTTCGACCTGGGGAATTCACCCCTCCACTTT. The J gene is TRBJ1-6, the V gene TRBV7-9, with no clear D. V lost 3 bases to trimming and J lost 7 bases, with 10 bases between them. The CDR3 consists of 14 residues. Per germline, CDR1 SEHNR and CDR2 FQNEAQ (reference sequence). Full variable domain (rest looked up from reference TRBV7-9 and TRBJ1-6): DTGVSQNPRHKITKRGQNVTFRCDPISEHNRLYWYRQTLGQGPEFLTYFQNEAQLEKSRLLSDRFSAERPKGSFSTLEIQRTEQGDSAMYLCASSFDLGNSPLHFGNGTRLTVT.

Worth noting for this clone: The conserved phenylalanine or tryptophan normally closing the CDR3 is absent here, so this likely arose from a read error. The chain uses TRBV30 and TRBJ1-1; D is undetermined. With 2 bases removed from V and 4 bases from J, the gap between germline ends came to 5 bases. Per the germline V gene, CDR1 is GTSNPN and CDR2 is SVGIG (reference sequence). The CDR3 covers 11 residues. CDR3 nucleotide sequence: TGTGCCTGGAGTATCGGCACTGAAGCTTTCTTG. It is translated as CAWSIGTEAFL.

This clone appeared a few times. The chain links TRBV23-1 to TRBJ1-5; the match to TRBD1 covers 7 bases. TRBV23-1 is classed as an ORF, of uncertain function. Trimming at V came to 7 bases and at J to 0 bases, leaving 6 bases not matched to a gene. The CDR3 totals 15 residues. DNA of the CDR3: TGCGCCAGCACAGAGACAGGGCATAGCAATCAGCCCCAGCATTTT. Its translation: CASTETGHSNQPQHF.

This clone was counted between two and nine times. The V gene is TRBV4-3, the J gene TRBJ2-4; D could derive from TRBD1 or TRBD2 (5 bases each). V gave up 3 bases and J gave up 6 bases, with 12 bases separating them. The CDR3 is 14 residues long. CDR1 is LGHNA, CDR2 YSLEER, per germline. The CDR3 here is CASSQFRGLNIQYF. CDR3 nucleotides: TGCGCCAGCAGCCAGTTCCGGGGCCTAAACATTCAGTACTTC.

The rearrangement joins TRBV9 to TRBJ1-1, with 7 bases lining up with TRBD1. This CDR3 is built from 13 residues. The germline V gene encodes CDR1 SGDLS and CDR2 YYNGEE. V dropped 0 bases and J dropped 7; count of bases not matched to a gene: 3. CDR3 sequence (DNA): TGTGCCAGCAGCGTAGGACAGGGCGTTGAAGCTTTCTTT. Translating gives CASSVGQGVEAFF.

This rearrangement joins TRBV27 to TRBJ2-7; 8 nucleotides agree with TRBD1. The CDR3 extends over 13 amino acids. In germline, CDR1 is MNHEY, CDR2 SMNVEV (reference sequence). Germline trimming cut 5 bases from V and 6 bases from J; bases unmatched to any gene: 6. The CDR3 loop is CASSPDRAGEQYF. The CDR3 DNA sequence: TGTGCCAGCAGTCCGGACAGGGCCGGCGAGCAGTACTTC.

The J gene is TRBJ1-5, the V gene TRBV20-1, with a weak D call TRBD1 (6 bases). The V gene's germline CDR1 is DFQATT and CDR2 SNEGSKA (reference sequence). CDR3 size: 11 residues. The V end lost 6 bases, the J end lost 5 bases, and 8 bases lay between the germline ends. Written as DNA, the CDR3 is TGCAGTGCAAACAGGGATCAGCCCCAGCATTTT. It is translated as CSANRDQPQHF.

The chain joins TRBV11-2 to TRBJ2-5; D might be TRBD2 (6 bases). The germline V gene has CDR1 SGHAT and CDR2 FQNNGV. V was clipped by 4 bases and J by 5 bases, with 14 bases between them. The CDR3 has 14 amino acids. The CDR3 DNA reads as TGTGCCAGCAGCTCCATACGGGACTGGGAGACCCAGTACTTC. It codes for CASSSIRDWETQYF.

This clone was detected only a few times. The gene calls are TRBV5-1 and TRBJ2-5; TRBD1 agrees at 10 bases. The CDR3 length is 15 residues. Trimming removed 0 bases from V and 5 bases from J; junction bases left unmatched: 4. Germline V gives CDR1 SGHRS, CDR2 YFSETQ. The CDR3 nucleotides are TGCGCCAGCAGCTTGGAGACAGGGGGCTCGGAGACCCAGTACTTC. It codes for CASSLETGGSETQYF.

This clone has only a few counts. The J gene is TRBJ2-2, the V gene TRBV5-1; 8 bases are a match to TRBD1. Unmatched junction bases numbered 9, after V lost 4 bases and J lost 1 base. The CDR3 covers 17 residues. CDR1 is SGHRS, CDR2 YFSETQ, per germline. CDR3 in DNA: TGCGCCAGCAGCCCATACGACAGGGGCCGGAACACCGGGGAGCTGTTTTTT. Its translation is CASSPYDRGRNTGELFF.

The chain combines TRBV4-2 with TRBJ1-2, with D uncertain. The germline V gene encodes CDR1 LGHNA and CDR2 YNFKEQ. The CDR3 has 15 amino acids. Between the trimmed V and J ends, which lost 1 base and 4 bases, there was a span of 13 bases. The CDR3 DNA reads TGTGCCAGCAGCCAAGTGCGCGACACGTCCTATGGCTACACCTTC. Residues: CASSQVRDTSYGYTF.

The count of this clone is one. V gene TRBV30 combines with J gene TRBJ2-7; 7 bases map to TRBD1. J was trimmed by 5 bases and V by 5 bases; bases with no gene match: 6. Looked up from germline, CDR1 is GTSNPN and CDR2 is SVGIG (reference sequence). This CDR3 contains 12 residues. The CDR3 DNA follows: TGTGCCTGGGAGACAGGGACAGACGAGCAGTACTTC. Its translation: CAWETGTDEQYF.